This record looks at one TCR beta chain sequence and its context. Its antigen remains undetermined. No per-base quality is available; no much larger clone lies one base away. Each collaborating institution followed its own protocols to collect whole blood in K2EDTA tubes. For TCRbeta analysis, collaborator samples were shipped as frozen whole blood, as isolated PBMCs, or as DNA extracted from either sample type. The record originates from a study of blood T cell repertoires in COVID-19 (dated by TCRdb to the early 2020s). Background on the whole study: Samples from collaborators originated in the United States, Italy and Spain and spanned both the acute and convalescent phases of COVID-19. The prospective study material was composed of cDNA or gDNA derived from T cells, B-cell-depleted T cells, or PBMCs. Sample metadata almost always included a de-identified subject ID, COVID-19 status, age in years and sex. The dataset comprised deeply sampled blood TCRbeta repertoires from subjects exposed to, actively infected with, or recovered from COVID-19. The samples were drawn from the first 160 participants of the ongoing ImmuneRACE study and from some 1,300 subjects provided by 6 global collaborators. Where available, HLA class I and class II types were obtained from metadata supplied by the sample provider rather than from assay-based typing. The repertoires were released in a freely available public database meant as a resource for research on the immune response to SARS-CoV-2. What the work shows at the level of the full study, not this receptor alone: How much clinical and demographic metadata was included differed by source and by participant, and the metadata was provided uncurated.

The germline V gene specifies SGHRS as CDR1 and YFSETQ as CDR2. From the cysteine through the phenylalanine, the CDR3 covers 14 amino acids. This entry keeps only the CDR3 DNA: 42 bases, framed from base 1. Cut back by 4 bases and 1 base, the V and J ends lie 11 bases apart. The immunoSEQ Assay, a bias-controlled multiplex PCR, was used to amplify TCRbeta CDR3 regions from genomic DNA. For the original study's pipeline: The number of nucleated cells in each sample was estimated from the amplification of reference gene primers within the assay. To quantify the absolute abundance of each unique TCRbeta CDR3 rearrangement, sequence reads were collapsed and filtered. For each sample, productive Simpson clonality was calculated by taking the square root of Simpson's diversity index across productive rearrangements. TCRdb's version of the immuneACCESS table is confined to in-frame rearrangements and falls short of the full clone set. An unresolved V gene accounts for under half of the shortfall where checked; the remainder is of unknown origin. The V and J calls and clone size come from that table; D and trimming were worked out from the DNA. Counted in this sample were roughly 95,000 clones; roughly four fifths of them appeared once. Around 7.2% of the sample belongs to the ten largest clones.

This sequence originates from a man aged 50 or older with active or convalescent COVID-19. The sequence joins TRBV5-1 to TRBJ1-1, and possibly TRBD1, on 6 matching bases. The specimen sequenced was peripheral blood. The DNA sequence follows: TGCGCCAGCAGCCGAGACAGGAGGAACACTGAAGCTTTCTTT. This gives the protein CASSRDRRNTEAFF.